The T cell receptor (beta chain) described here comes from a study of T cell repertoires in cytomegalovirus infection. Background on the study: Newly reported HLA-C-restricted and thoroughly characterized HLA-B-restricted CMV epitopes were employed.

The CDR3 sequence is 15 residues long. V lost 4 bases and J lost 0, with 13 bases in between. Germline CDR1 is MDHEN and CDR2 is SYDVKM. TCRdb passed the reads through MiXCR, listing each CDR3 protein once. The sample lists tens of thousands of distinct CDR3 sequences, around a fifth occurring once. Only a few counts were recorded for this clonotype. The antigen remains unidentified. The sequences come from CD8+ T cells from cultured PBMCs, collected from culture after CMV antigen stimulation. The sequence was collected from a human donor in good health (CMV status not recorded). Some clones in this sample may be carry-over from other donors' samples. V gene TRBV28 combines with J gene TRBJ2-7; D may be TRBD2 (5 bases). The CDR3: CASSSQAAPSYEQYF. CDR3 nucleotide sequence: TGTGCCAGCAGTTCCCAAGCGGCACCCTCCTACGAGCAGTACTTC.